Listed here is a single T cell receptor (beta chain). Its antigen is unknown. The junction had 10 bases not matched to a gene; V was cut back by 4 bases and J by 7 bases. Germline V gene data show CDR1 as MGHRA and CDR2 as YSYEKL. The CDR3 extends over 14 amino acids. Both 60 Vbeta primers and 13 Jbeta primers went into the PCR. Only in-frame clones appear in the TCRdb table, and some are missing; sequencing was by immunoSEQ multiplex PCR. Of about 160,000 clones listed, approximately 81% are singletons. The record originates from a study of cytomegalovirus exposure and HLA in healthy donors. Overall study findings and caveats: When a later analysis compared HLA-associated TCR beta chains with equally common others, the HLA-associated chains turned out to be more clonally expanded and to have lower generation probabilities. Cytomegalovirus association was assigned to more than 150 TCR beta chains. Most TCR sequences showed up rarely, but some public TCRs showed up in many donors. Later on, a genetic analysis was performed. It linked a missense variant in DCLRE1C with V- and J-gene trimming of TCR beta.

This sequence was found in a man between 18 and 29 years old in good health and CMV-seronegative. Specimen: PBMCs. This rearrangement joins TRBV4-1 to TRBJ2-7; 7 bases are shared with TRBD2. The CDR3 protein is CASSLYFGGGEQYF. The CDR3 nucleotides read TGCGCCAGCAGCCTATACTTTGGGGGGGGAGAGCAGTACTTC.